This is a list of T cell receptor beta chains from one sample in a study of T cell changes during pregnancy in multiple sclerosis. Assay: immunoSEQ multiplex PCR; the TCRdb copy retains only in-frame clones and omits some. The data show tens of thousands of clones, about 92% seen once. Material: peripheral blood, obtained in the third trimester of pregnancy. The source of these receptors is a female donor in good health, enrolled as a control in a pregnancy study. The CDR3 runs from the conserved cysteine through the conserved F or W. D genes are given only for firm matches. Some rows have no size entry. The others give once, few or many, or a class for an expanded clone.

TRBJ1-2 TRBV2 TRBD1 few CASSEWAGGNDGYTF TGTGCCAGCAGTGAATGGGCAGGGGGCAACGATGGCTACACCTTC
TRBJ2-1 TRBV19 NA NA CASSPRLVYNEQFF TGTGCCAGTAGTCCAAGACTAGTCTACAATGAGCAGTTCTTC
TRBJ2-7 TRBV28 NA NA CASSSRTSKGAKQYF TGTGCCAGCAGTTCCCGGACTAGCAAGGGGGCCAAGCAGTACTTC
TRBJ2-3 TRBV7-2 NA NA CASSFQSRDTQYF TGTGCCAGCAGCTTCCAATCTAGAGATACGCAGTATTTT
TRBJ2-1 TRBV30 NA NA CAWSVLDEQFF TGTGCCTGGAGTGTACTTGATGAGCAGTTCTTC
TRBJ1-5 TRBV5-6 NA NA CASSLAAGILSNQPQHF TGTGCCAGCAGCTTGGCGGCAGGGATTCTAAGTAATCAGCCCCAGCATTTT
TRBJ1-2 TRBV19 TRBD1 few CASTTTQGANYGYTF TGTGCCAGTACAACGACCCAGGGGGCTAACTATGGCTACACCTTC
TRBJ1-2 TRBV19 NA NA CASSIGGTPNYGYTF TGTGCCAGTAGTATAGGTGGGACACCTAACTATGGCTACACCTTC
TRBJ1-1 TRBV7-8 NA few CASSLGTVTEAFF TGTGCCAGCAGCTTAGGCACAGTCACTGAAGCTTTCTTT
TRBJ2-1 TRBV5-6 TRBD2 NA CASSPLAGANNEQFF TGTGCCAGCAGCCCGTTAGCGGGTGCCAACAATGAGCAGTTCTTC
TRBJ2-3 TRBV7-2 TRBD2 NA CASSLSLADHTDTQYF TGTGCCAGCAGCTTATCCCTAGCGGATCATACAGATACGCAGTATTTT
TRBJ2-7 TRBV6-1 NA once CASRNRGGAYEQYF TGTGCCAGCAGGAACAGGGGGGGAGCCTACGAGCAGTACTTC
TRBJ2-7 TRBV6-1 NA NA CASSVLSSSYEQYF TGTGCCAGCAGTGTCCTCTCTAGCTCCTACGAGCAGTACTTC
TRBJ1-2 TRBV9 NA NA CASRGGEGFYGYTF TGTGCCAGCAGGGGAGGTGAGGGGTTTTATGGCTACACCTTC
TRBJ2-4 TRBV4-2 NA NA CASSQALGGIQYF TGTGCCAGCAGCCAGGCACTAGGTGGCATTCAGTACTTC
TRBJ2-7 TRBV9 NA NA CASSGRDNSYEQYF TGTGCCAGCAGCGGTCGGGACAACTCCTACGAGCAGTACTTC
TRBJ1-1 TRBV6-1 NA NA CASSPTGNTEAFF TGTGCCAGCAGCCCGACAGGGAACACTGAAGCTTTCTTT
TRBJ2-7 TRBV29-1 TRBD2 NA CSVAPGGAGSYEQYF TGCAGCGTTGCCCCCGGGGGGGCCGGGTCCTACGAGCAGTACTTC
TRBJ2-2 TRBV5-1 TRBD1 NA CASSFDRANTGELFF TGCGCCAGCAGCTTCGACAGGGCGAACACCGGGGAGCTGTTTTTT
TRBJ1-1 TRBV5-6 NA NA CASTGRGAKGEAFF TGTGCCAGCACCGGACGCGGGGCAAAGGGTGAAGCTTTCTTT
TRBJ1-1 TRBV4-3 TRBD1 few CASSQDGEQGRWEAFF TGCGCCAGCAGCCAAGACGGAGAACAGGGGAGATGGGAAGCTTTCTTT
TRBJ2-3 TRBV9 TRBD1 NA CASSQSGTGGTDTQYF TGTGCCAGCAGCCAGAGTGGGACAGGGGGCACAGATACGCAGTATTTT
TRBJ2-1 TRBV5-1 NA NA CASSLVLNSEQFF TGCGCCAGCAGCTTGGTGCTAAACTCTGAGCAGTTCTTC
TRBJ2-5 TRBV19 TRBD1 NA CASSIQGARGETQYF TGTGCCAGTAGTATACAGGGGGCGCGGGGAGAGACCCAGTACTTC
TRBJ1-2 TRBV19 TRBD1 NA CASSISGTVYGYTF TGTGCCAGTAGTATCTCCGGGACAGTCTATGGCTACACCTTC
TRBJ1-2 TRBV5-1 NA few CASSLGGSGYTF TGCGCCAGCAGCTTAGGGGGAAGTGGCTACACCTTC
TRBJ1-1 TRBV18 TRBD1 NA CASGADRVATEAFF TGTGCCAGCGGGGCAGACAGGGTGGCAACTGAAGCTTTCTTT
TRBJ1-1 TRBV12-5 NA NA CASARDTTEAFF TGTGCTAGTGCCCGGGACACTACTGAAGCTTTCTTT
TRBJ1-2 TRBV5-1 TRBD1 NA CASSPGQGPYGYTF TGCGCCAGCAGCCCCGGACAGGGACCTTATGGCTACACCTTC
TRBJ2-2 TRBV10-1 NA NA CASSITGTGELFF TGCGCCAGCAGCATAACAGGAACCGGGGAGCTGTTTTTT
TRBJ1-2 TRBV6-1 NA NA CASIPQAPLNYGYTF TGTGCCAGCATCCCCCAGGCCCCTCTTAACTATGGCTACACCTTC
TRBJ2-3 TRBV4-3 TRBD2 NA CASSSSGEGTDTQYF TGCGCCAGCAGTTCTAGCGGGGAGGGCACAGATACGCAGTATTTT
TRBJ2-5 TRBV5-1 NA NA CASPLRETQYF TGCGCCAGCCCCCTCCGGGAGACCCAGTACTTC
TRBJ2-4 TRBV4-2 TRBD2 NA CASSQVAGGPWNIQYF TGTGCCAGCAGCCAAGTAGCGGGAGGGCCCTGGAACATTCAGTACTTC
TRBJ1-1 TRBV7-9 NA NA CASSFISVEAFF TGTGCCAGCAGCTTTATTTCAGTTGAAGCTTTCTTT
TRBJ2-7 TRBV5-4 TRBD2 NA CASSLGRGSGAEQYF TGTGCCAGCAGCTTGGGTCGCGGGAGCGGAGCCGAGCAGTACTTC
TRBJ2-3 TRBV18 NA NA CASSPPRRGPFTDTQYF TGTGCCAGCTCGCCCCCCCGGCGGGGGCCATTCACAGATACGCAGTATTTT
TRBJ2-2 TRBV6-6 TRBD2 NA CASSWTSGGTGELFF TGTGCCAGCAGTTGGACTAGCGGGGGGACCGGGGAGCTGTTTTTT
TRBJ1-2 TRBV25-1 TRBD1 NA CASTLRDRDGYTF TGTGCCAGCACTCTCCGGGACAGGGATGGCTACACCTTC
TRBJ2-7 TRBV11-3 TRBD1 NA CASSWTGTSYEQYF TGTGCCAGCAGCTGGACAGGTACCTCCTACGAGCAGTACTTC
TRBJ2-1 TRBV27 TRBD2 NA CATTTSGTYNEQFF TGTGCCACTACGACTAGCGGGACCTACAATGAGCAGTTCTTC